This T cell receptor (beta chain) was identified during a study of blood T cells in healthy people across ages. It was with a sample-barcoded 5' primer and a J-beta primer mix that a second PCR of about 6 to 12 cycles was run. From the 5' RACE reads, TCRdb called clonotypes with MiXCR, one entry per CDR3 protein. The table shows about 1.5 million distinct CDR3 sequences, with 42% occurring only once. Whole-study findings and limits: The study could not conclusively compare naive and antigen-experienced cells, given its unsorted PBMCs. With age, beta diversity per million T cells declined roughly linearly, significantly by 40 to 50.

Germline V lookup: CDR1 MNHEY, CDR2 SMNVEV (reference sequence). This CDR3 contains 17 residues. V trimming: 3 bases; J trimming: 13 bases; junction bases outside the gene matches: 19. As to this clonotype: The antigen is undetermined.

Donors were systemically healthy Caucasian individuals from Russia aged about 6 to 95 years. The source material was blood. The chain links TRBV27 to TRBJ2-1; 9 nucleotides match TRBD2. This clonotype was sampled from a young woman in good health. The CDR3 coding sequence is TGTGCCAGCAGTTTTAGGGCGGGGGGGCCATCGTCAGAGACCCAGTTCTTC. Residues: CASSFRAGGPSSETQFF.